Below, one T cell receptor beta chain is given with its context. The antigen remains undetermined. This sample was included in a study of healthy donors' naive CD4 and CD8 T cells. At the level of the study: Donors, half of them female, were 20-25, 40-50 or 60-70 years old. Study-wide results and caveats: Most V and J genes were reportedly biased between naive CD4+ and CD8+ cells. Positive CDR3 charge linked to CD4+ cells, negative to CD8+ cells.

A linear amplification protocol produced the TCR libraries from roughly 550 ng of total RNA. TCRdb re-analysed the reads in MiXCR, keeping a single row per CDR3 protein. The sample carries approximately 180,000 distinct CDR3 sequences, around 70% recorded once. The CDR3 extends over 13 amino acids. V was cut by 3 bases and J by 2 bases, with 6 bases left in between. Per the germline V gene, CDR1 is KGHSH and CDR2 is LQKENI. Naive CD4+ cells were sorted as CD4+CD8-CD45RO-CD45RA+; naive CD8+ as CD8+CD4-CD45RA+CD27bright. V is TRBV18 and J is TRBJ2-3; D unresolved. The sample was naive CD4+ and CD8+ T cells sorted from blood, pooled from several donors. The TCR comes from a pool of human donors in good health; the sample pools cells from several healthy donors. In DNA form, the CDR3 reads TGTGCCAGCTCACCCCTCGACACAGATACGCAGTATTTT. It codes for CASSPLDTDTQYF.